These 3 T cell receptor beta chains were sequenced from one sample in a study of patients and donors after allogeneic stem cell transplantation. From the RT-PCR reads, TCRdb called clonotypes with MiXCR, one entry per CDR3 protein. The table records 800,000 to 1,000,000 distinct CDR3 sequences, around 17% of them present only once. Sequencing was carried out using blood, either unsorted or a sorted T cell fraction (not recorded which). The receptors come from a human donor who was either an allogeneic HSCT recipient or a stem cell or donor lymphocyte infusion donor (not recorded which). It is not recorded whose cells these are; they may come from a transplant donor.

This clonotype was detected a few times. The chain uses TRBV7-2 and TRBJ1-2, with a possible D match to TRBD1 (5 bases). The germline gives CDR1 SGHTA, CDR2 FQGNSA. Trimming removed 1 base from V and 7 bases from J, with 10 bases in between. There are 13 residues in the CDR3. The CDR3, as DNA: TGTGCCAGCAGCTTAGTGGGGCCTGGTGGCTACACCTTC. This translates into CASSLVGPGGYTF.

With regard to this clonotype: The junction departs from germline at one end; a sequencing error may be responsible. The chain joins TRBV9 to TRBJ2-1; 8 bases agree with TRBD2. The CDR3 loop spans 14 amino acids. Germline V gene data show CDR1 as SGDLS and CDR2 as YYNGEE. The CDR3 sequence: CTSSGPRGGPEQFF. CDR3 coding DNA: TGTACCAGCAGCGGACCCCGGGGGGGGCCTGAGCAGTTCTTC.

This clonotype was detected a few times. The V call is TRBV20-1, the J call TRBJ2-1; TRBD2 aligns across 10 bases. V shed 5 bases, J shed 7 bases, and the junction held 11 bases outside the gene matches. The CDR3 has 15 residues. Germline-derived CDR1 and CDR2 are DFQATT and SNEGSKA (reference sequence). The CDR3 sequence is CSAFQTSGLTNEQFF. The CDR3 DNA reads TGCAGTGCTTTCCAGACTAGCGGGTTGACGAATGAGCAGTTCTTC.